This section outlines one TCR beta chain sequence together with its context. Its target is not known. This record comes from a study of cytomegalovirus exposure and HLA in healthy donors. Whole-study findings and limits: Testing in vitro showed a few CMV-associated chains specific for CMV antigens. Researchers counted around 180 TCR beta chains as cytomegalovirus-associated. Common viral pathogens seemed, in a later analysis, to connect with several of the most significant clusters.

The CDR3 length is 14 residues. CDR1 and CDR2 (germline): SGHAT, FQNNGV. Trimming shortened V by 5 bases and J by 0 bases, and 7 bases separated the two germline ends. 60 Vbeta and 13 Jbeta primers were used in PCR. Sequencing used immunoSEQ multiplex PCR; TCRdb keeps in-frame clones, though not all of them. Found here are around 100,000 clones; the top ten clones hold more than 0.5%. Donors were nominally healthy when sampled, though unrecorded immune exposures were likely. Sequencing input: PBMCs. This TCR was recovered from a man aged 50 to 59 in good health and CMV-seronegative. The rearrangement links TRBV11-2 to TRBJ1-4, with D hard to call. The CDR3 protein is CASSLSTTNEKLFF. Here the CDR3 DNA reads TGTGCCAGCAGCCTATCCACAACTAATGAAAAACTGTTTTTT.